This TCR beta chain was sequenced for a study of metastatic and nonmetastatic thyroid tumors. Study at large: Malignant and benign thyroid patients had repertoires compared in peripheral blood and tumor or nodule tissue. Whole-study results and caveats: Within blood and tumor, benign nodules reportedly had significantly lower TCR beta diversity than malignant thyroid tumors did.

V gave up 1 base and J gave up 3 bases, with 13 bases separating them. Germline values: CDR1 SGHRS, CDR2 YFSETQ. The CDR3 is made up of 15 amino acids. This clone was recorded at least ten times. What it binds is not known. In the original analysis: In papillary thyroid cancer, a distant-metastasis classifier was built using CDR3 differences across clinicopathological groups. With MiXCR, TCRdb reprocessed the PCR reads. The V and J calls were not made by the authors but by TCRdb's processing. The sample contains under 35,000 clones, over 15% of which appear only once. The entire patient cohort was treatment-naive prior to thyroid surgery.

Sequencing was carried out using blood. The clonotype originates from a female donor with papillary thyroid cancer or a benign thyroid nodule (not recorded which). Some clones in this sample may be carry-over from other donors' samples. The chain recombines TRBV5-1 with TRBJ2-5; D call uncertain. The CDR3 protein is CASSLTLSPEETQYF. The DNA of the CDR3 is TGCGCCAGCAGCTTGACACTTAGCCCGGAAGAGACCCAGTACTTC.